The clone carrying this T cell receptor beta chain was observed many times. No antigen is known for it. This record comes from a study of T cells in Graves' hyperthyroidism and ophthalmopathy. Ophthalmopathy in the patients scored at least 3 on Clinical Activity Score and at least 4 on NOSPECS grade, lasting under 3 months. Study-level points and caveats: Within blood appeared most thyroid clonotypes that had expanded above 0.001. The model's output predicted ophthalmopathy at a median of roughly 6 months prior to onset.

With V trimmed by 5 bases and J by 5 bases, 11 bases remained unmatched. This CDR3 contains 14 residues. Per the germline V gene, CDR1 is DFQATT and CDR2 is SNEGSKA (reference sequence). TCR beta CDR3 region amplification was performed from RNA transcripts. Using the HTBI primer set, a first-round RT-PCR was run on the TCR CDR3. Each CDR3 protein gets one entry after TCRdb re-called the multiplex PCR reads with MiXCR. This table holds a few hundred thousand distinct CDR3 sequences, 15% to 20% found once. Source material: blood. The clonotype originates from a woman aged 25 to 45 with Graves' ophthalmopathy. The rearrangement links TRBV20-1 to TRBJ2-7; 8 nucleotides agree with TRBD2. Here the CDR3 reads CSAPTSGSVDEQYF. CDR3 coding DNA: TGCAGTGCTCCAACCAGCGGGAGTGTCGACGAGCAGTACTTC.